This T cell receptor beta chain was captured in a study of T cells in Graves' hyperthyroidism and ophthalmopathy. Overall study results and limits: In the blood, most expanded thyroid clonotypes above 0.001 appeared as well.

Note on this clonotype: Its antigen is as yet unknown.

Germline CDR1 is MNHEY and CDR2 is SVGAGI. Trimming removed 0 bases from V and 5 bases from J, with 10 bases in between. The CDR3 is 15 amino acids. Amplified TCR beta CDR3 regions came from RNA transcripts. In the first-round RT-PCR of the TCR CDR3, the HTBI primer set was used. TCRdb re-analysed the multiplex PCR reads in MiXCR, keeping a single row per CDR3 protein. The sample carries fewer than 550,000 distinct CDR3 sequences, roughly a quarter recorded once. The source of this sequence is a woman aged 30 to 39 with Graves' ophthalmopathy. The chain carries TRBV6-5 and TRBJ1-4; D is unclear. What was sequenced was blood. The chain's CDR3 is CASSYSGTMNEKLFF. The CDR3 DNA reads TGTGCCAGCAGTTACTCGGGTACTATGAATGAAAAACTGTTTTTT.